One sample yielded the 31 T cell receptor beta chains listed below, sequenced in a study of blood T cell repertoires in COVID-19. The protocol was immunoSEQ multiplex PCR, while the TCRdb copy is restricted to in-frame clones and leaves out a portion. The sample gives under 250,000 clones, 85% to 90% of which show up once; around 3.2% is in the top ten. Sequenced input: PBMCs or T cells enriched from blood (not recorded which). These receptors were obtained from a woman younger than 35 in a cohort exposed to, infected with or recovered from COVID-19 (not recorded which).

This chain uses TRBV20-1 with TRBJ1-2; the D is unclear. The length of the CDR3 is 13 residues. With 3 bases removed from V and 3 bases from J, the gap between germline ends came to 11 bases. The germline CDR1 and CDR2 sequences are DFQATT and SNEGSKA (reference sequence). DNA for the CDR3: TGCAGTGCTAGTAAGGGAGTGGACTATGGCTACACCTTC. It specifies CSASKGVDYGYTF.

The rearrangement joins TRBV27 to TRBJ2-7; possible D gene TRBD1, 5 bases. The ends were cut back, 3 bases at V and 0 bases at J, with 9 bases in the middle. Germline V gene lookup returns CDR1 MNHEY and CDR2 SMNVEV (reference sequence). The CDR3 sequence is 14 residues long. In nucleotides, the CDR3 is TGTGCCAGCAGTTTCGCCAGGGACTCCTACGAGCAGTACTTC. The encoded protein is CASSFARDSYEQYF.

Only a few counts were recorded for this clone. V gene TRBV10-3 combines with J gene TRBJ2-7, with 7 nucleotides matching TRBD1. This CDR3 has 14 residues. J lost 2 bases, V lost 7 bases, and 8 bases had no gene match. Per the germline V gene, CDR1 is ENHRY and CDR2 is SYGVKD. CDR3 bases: TGTGCCATCAATAACCCCGGGACAGCCTACGAGCAGTACTTC. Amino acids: CAINNPGTAYEQYF.

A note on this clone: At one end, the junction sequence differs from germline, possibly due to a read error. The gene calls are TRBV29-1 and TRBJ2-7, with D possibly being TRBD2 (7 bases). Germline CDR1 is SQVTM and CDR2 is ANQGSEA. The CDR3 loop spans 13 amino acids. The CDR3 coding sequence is TGCAGCGCCGTGGGGGGGGCCTCCTTCGAGCAGTACTTC. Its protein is CSAVGGASFEQYF.

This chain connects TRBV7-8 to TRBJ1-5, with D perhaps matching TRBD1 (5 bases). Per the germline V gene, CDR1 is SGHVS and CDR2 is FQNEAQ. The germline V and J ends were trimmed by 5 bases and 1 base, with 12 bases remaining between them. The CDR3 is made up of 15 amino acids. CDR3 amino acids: CASSPAGLSNQPQHF. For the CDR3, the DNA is TGTGCCAGCAGCCCGGCGGGGCTGAGCAATCAGCCCCAGCATTTT. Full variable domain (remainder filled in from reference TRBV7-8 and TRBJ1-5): GAGVSQSPRYKVAKRGQDVALRCDPISGHVSLFWYQQALGQGPEFLTYFQNEAQLDKSGLPSDRFFAERPEGSVSTLKIQRTQQEDSAVYLCASSPAGLSNQPQHFGDGTRLSIL.

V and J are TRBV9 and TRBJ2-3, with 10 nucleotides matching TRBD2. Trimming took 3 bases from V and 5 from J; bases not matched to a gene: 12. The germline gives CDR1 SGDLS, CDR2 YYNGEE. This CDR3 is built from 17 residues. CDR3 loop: CASSDVRLAGDGDTQYF. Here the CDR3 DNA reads TGTGCCAGCAGCGACGTCCGTCTAGCGGGAGACGGAGATACGCAGTATTTT. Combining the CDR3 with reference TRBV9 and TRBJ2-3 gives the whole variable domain DSGVTQTPKHLITATGQRVTLRCSPRSGDLSVYWYQQSLDQGLQFLIQYYNGEERAKGNILERFSAQQFPDLHSELNLSSLELGDSALYFCASSDVRLAGDGDTQYFGPGTRLTVL.

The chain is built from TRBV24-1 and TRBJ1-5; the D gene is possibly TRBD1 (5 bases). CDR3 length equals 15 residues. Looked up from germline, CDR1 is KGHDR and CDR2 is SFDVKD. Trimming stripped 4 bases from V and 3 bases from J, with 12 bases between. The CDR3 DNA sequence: TGTGCCACCAGTGACACTGACAGTTACAATCAGCCCCAGCATTTT. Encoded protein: CATSDTDSYNQPQHF.

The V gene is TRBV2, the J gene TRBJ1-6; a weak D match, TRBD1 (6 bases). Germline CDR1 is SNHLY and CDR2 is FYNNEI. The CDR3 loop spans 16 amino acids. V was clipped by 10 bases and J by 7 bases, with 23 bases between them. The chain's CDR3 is CATSLMGGQLNSPLHF. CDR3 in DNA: TGTGCCACCTCTCTAATGGGGGGGCAGCTGAATTCACCCCTCCACTTT.

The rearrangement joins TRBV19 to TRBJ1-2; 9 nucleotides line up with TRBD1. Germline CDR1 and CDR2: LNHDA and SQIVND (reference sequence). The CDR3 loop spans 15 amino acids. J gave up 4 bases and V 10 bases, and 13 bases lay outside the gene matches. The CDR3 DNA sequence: TGTGCCACTCTCCCGGTTATGGACAGGGGCTATGGCTACACCTTC. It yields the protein CATLPVMDRGYGYTF.

CDR3 residues: CASSRPRTRDKGTDTQYF. The CDR3 bases are TGTGCCAGCAGCCGACCGAGGACGAGGGACAAGGGCACAGATACGCAGTATTTT. The chain combines TRBV5-4 with TRBJ2-3, with TRBD1 as a possible D gene (6 bases). The CDR3 runs 18 residues. The V end lost 4 bases, the J end lost 1 base, and 22 bases lay between the germline ends. Germline V CDR1 and CDR2: SGHNT, YYREEE (reference sequence).

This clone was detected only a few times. The CDR3 region is CASSPGTGGTGELFF. The CDR3, as DNA: TGTGCCAGCAGCCCCGGGACAGGGGGGACCGGGGAGCTGTTTTTT. This sequence joins TRBV5-4 and TRBJ2-2, with TRBD1 matching 11 bases. This CDR3 region has 15 residues. The germline CDR1 and CDR2 sequences are SGHNT and YYREEE (reference sequence). Losses at the gene ends were 4 bases for V and 5 bases for J; bases not matched to a gene: 4.

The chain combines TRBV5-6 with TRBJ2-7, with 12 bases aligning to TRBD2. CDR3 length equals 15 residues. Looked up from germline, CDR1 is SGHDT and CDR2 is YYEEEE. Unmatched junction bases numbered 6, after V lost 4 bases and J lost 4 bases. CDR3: CASSQSLAGGYEQYF. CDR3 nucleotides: TGTGCCAGCAGCCAATCGCTAGCGGGAGGGTACGAGCAGTACTTC.

CDR3 region: CASSLGLQGNQPQHF. The CDR3 nucleotides read TGTGCCAGCAGCTTGGGGCTCCAGGGGAATCAGCCCCAGCATTTT. J is TRBJ1-5 and V is TRBV5-5; D perhaps matches TRBD1 (6 bases). The germline CDR1 and CDR2 sequences are SGHKS and YYEKEE (reference sequence). The V end lost 0 bases, the J end lost 4 bases, and 11 bases lay between the germline ends. CDR3 length: 15 residues.

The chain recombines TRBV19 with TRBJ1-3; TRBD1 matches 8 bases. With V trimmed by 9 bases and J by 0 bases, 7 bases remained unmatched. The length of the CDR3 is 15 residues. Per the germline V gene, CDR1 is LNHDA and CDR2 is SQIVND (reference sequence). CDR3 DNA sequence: TGTGCCAGCCGTTACAGGGGGGACTCTGGAAACACCATATATTTT. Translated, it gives CASRYRGDSGNTIYF. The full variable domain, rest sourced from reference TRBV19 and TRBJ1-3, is DGGITQSPKYLFRKEGQNVTLSCEQNLNHDAMYWYRQDPGQGLRLIYYSQIVNDFQKGDIAEGYSVSREKKESFPLTVTSAQKNPTAFYLCASRYRGDSGNTIYFGEGSWLTVV.

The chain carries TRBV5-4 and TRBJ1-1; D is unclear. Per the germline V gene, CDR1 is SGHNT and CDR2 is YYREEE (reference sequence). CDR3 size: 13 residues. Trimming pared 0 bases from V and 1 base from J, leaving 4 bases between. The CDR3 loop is CASSLERNTEAFF. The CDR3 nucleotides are TGTGCCAGCAGCTTGGAGCGGAACACTGAAGCTTTCTTT.

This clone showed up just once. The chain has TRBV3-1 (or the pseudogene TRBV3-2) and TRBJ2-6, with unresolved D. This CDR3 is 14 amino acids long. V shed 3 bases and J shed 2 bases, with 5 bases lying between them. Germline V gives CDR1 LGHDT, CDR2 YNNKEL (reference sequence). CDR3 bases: TGTGCCAGCAGCCAGACTCCTGGGGCCAACGTCCTGACTTTC. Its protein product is CASSQTPGANVLTF.

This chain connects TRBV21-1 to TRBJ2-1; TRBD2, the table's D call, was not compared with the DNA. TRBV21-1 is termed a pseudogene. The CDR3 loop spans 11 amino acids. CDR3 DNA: TGTGCCAGCAGCGAACCGGGAATCCAGTTCTTC. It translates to CASSEPGIQFF.

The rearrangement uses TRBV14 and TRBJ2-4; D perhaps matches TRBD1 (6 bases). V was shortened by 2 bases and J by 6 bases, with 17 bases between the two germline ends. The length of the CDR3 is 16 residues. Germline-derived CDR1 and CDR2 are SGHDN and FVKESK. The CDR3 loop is CASSQYPRDKTNIQYF. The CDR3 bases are TGTGCCAGCAGCCAATACCCCCGGGACAAGACAAACATTCAGTACTTC. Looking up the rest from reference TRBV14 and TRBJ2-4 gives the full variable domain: EAGVTQFPSHSVIEKGQTVTLRCDPISGHDNLYWYRRVMGKEIKFLLHFVKESKQDESGMPNNRFLAERTGGTYSTLKVQPAELEDSGVYFCASSQYPRDKTNIQYFGAGTRLSVL.

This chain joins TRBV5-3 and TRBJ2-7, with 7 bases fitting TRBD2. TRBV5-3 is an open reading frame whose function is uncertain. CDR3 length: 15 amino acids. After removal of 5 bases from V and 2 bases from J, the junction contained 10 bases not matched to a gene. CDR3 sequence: CARRGPKREPYEQYF. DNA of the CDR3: TGTGCCAGAAGGGGCCCAAAGCGGGAACCCTACGAGCAGTACTTC.

CDR3 loop: CASSPRGTGEGNTEAFF. The CDR3 coding sequence is TGTGCCAGCAGCCCCCGGGGGACAGGGGAAGGGAACACTGAAGCTTTCTTT. V gene TRBV11-2 combines with J gene TRBJ1-1; TRBD1 agrees at 10 bases. Germline loops: CDR1 SGHAT, CDR2 FQNNGV. The junction had 10 bases not matched to a gene; V was cut back by 5 bases and J by 1 base. This CDR3 has 17 residues.

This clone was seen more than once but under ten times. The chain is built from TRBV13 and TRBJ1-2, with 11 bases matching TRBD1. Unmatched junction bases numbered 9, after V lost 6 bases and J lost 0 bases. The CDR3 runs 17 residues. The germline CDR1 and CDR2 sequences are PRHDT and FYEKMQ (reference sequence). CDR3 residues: CASSSGTGGPANYGYTF. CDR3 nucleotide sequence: TGTGCCAGCAGTTCCGGGACAGGGGGTCCAGCTAACTATGGCTACACCTTC.

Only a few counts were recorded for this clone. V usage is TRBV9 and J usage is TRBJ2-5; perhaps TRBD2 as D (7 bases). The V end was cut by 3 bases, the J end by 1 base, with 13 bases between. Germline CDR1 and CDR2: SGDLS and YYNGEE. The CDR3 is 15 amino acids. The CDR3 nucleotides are TGTGCCAGCAGCGCCGTGGGGGGGCGCCAAGAGACCCAGTACTTC. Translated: CASSAVGGRQETQYF.

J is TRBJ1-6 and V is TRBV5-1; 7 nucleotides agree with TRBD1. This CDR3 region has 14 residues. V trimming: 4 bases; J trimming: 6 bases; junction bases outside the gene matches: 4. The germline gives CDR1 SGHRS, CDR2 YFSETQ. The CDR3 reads CASSLGTANSPLHF. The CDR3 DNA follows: TGCGCCAGCAGCCTGGGGACAGCTAATTCACCCCTCCACTTT.

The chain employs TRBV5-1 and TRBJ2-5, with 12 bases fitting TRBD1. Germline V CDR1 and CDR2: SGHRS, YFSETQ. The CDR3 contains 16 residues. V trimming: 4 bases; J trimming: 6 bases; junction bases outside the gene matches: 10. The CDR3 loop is CASSPPGQGALKTQYF. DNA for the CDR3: TGCGCCAGCAGCCCACCGGGACAGGGGGCGCTGAAGACCCAGTACTTC.

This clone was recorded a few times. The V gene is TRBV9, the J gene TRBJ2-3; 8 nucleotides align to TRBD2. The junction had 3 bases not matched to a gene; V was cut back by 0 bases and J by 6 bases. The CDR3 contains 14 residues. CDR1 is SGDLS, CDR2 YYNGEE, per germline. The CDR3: CASSVGLASDTQYF. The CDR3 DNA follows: TGTGCCAGCAGCGTAGGACTAGCGTCCGATACGCAGTATTTT.

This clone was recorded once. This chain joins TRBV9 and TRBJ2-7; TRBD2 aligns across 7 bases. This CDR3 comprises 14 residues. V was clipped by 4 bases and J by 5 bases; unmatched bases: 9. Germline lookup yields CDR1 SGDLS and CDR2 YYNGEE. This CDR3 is CASSTSGAKNEQYF. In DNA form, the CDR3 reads TGTGCCAGCAGCACAAGCGGGGCTAAGAACGAGCAGTACTTC.

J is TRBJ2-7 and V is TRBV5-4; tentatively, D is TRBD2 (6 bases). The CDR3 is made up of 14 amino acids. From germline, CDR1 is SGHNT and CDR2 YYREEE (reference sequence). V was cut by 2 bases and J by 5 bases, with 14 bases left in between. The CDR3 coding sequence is TGTGCCAGCAGCTTATCCGGGACTTCCAACGAGCAGTACTTC. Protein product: CASSLSGTSNEQYF.

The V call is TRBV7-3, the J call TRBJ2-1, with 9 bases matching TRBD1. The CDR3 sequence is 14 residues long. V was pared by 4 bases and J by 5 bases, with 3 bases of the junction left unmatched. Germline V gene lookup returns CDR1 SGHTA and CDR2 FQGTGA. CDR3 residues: CASSSGQGNNEQFF. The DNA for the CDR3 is TGTGCCAGCAGCTCCGGACAGGGGAACAATGAGCAGTTCTTC.

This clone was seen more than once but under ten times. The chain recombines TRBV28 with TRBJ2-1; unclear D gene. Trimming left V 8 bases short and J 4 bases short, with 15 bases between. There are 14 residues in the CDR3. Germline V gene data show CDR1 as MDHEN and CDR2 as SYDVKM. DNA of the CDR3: TGTGCCAGCGCCTCAGGATTCGCGTACAATGAGCAGTTCTTC. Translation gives CASASGFAYNEQFF.

Written as DNA, the CDR3 is TGTGCCAGCGGAGGGGAGCGGGCGAGCTACGAGCAGTACTTC. The encoded protein is CASGGERASYEQYF. The rearrangement links TRBV2 to TRBJ2-7, with D maybe TRBD2 (6 bases). CDR3 size: 14 residues. With 8 bases removed from V and 3 bases from J, the gap between germline ends came to 17 bases. Germline CDR1 reads SNHLY; CDR2 reads FYNNEI.

In nucleotides, the CDR3 is TGTGCCAGTAGTTTTTTCCTCGGACAGGGAACTGAAGCTTTCTTT. It codes for CASSFFLGQGTEAFF. This rearrangement joins TRBV19 to TRBJ1-1; TRBD1 agrees at 8 bases. CDR1 is LNHDA and CDR2 is SQIVND in the germline V gene (reference sequence). The CDR3 contains 15 residues. The V gene end was trimmed by 5 bases and the J gene end by 5 bases; junction bases not matched to a gene: 10.